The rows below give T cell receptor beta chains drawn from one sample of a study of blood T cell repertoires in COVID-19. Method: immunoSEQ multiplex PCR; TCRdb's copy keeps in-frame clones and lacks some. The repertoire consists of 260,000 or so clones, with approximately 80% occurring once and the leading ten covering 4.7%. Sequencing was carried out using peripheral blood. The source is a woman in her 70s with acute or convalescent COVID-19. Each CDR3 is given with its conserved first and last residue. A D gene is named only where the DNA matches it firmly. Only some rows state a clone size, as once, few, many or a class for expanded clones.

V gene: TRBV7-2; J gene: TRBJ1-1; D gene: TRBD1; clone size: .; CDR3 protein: CASSVRDRGYPFF; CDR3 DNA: TGTGCCAGCAGCGTACGGGACAGGGGTTATCCTTTCTTT
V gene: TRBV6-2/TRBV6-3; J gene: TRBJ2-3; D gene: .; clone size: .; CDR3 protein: CASSDGGRTDTQYF; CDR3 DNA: TGTGCCAGCAGCGACGGGGGGCGCACAGATACGCAGTATTTT
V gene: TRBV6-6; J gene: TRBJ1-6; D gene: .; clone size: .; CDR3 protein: CASSYSIPQDSPLHF; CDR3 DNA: TGTGCCAGCAGTTACTCGATCCCCCAGGATTCACCCCTCCACTTT
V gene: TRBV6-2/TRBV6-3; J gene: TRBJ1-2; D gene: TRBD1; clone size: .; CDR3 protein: CASSPIAMTGGEHGYTF; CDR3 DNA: TGTGCCAGCAGCCCTATAGCAATGACAGGGGGCGAACACGGCTACACCTTC
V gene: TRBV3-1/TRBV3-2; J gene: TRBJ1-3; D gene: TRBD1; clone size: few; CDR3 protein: CASSQVDRGSTIYF; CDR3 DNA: TGTGCCAGCAGCCAAGTGGACAGGGGAAGCACCATATATTTT
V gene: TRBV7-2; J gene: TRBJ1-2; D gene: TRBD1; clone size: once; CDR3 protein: CASSPDGTGELGHYGYTF; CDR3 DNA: TGTGCCAGCAGCCCGGATGGGACAGGAGAACTAGGGCACTATGGCTACACCTTC
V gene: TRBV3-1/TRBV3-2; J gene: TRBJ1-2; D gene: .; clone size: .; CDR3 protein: CASSPDSLFYGYTF; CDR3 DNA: TGTGCCAGCAGTCCTGACAGCCTATTTTATGGCTACACCTTC
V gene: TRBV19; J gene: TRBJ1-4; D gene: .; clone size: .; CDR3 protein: CASSIVDRTNEKLFF; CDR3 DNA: TGTGCCAGTAGTATTGTAGACAGAACTAATGAAAAACTGTTTTTT
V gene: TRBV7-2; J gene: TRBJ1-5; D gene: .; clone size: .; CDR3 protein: CASRPTGLNQPQHF; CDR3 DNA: TGTGCCAGCAGACCTACAGGGCTCAATCAGCCCCAGCATTTT
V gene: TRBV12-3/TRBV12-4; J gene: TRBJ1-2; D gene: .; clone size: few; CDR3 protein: CASSFRGAGYTF; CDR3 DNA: TGTGCCAGCAGTTTTCGGGGGGCTGGCTACACCTTC
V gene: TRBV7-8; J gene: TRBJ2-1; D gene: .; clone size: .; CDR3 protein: CASSLQGEQFF; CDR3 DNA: TGTGCCAGCAGCTTACAGGGTGAGCAGTTCTTC
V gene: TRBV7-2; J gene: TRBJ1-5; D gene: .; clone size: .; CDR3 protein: CASSRQSDQPQHF; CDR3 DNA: TGTGCCAGCAGTCGACAGAGTGATCAGCCCCAGCATTTT
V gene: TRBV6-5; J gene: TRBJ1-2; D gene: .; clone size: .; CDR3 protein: CASSYRGEVYGYTF; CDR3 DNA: TGTGCCAGCAGTTACCGGGGGGAGGTCTATGGCTACACCTTC
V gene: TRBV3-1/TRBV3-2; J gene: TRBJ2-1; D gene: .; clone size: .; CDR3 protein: CASSQAVYNEQFF; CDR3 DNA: TGTGCCAGCAGCCAAGCGGTTTACAATGAGCAGTTCTTC
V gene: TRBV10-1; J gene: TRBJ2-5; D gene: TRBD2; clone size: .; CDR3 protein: CASSDLRGGLEETQYF; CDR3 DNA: TGCGCCAGCAGTGACCTCCGGGGAGGGCTGGAGGAGACCCAGTACTTC
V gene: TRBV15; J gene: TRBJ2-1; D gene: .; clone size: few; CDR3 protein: CATSRDPVNNEQFF; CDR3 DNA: TGTGCCACCAGCAGAGATCCGGTTAACAATGAGCAGTTCTTC
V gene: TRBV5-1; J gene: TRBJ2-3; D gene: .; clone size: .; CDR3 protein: CASSSRTATSTDTQYF; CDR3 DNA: TGCGCCAGCAGCTCCCGGACAGCTACTAGCACAGATACGCAGTATTTT
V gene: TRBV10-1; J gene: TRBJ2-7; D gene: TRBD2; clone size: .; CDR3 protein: CASSELGLAGTYEQYF; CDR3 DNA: TGCGCCAGCAGTGAGTTGGGACTAGCGGGGACCTACGAGCAGTACTTC
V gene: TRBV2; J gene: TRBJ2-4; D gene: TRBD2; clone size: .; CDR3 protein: CASTQWGGLAKNIQYF; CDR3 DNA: TGTGCCAGCACCCAATGGGGGGGTCTAGCCAAAAACATTCAGTACTTC
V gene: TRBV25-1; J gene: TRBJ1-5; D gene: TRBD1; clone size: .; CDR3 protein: CASSDTGEGQPQHF; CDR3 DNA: TGTGCCAGCAGTGACACAGGGGAAGGGCAGCCCCAGCATTTT
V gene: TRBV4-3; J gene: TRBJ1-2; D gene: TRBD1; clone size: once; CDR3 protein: CASSHHSGQKVGYTF; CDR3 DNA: TGCGCCAGCAGCCATCATTCGGGACAGAAGGTTGGCTACACCTTC
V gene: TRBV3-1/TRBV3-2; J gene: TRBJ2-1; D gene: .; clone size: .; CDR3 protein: CASSQDQGTEQFF; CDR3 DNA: TGTGCCAGCAGCCAAGATCAGGGAACTGAGCAGTTCTTC
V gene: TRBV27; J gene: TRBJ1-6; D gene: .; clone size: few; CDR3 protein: CASSLFGQFFNSPLHF; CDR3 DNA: TGTGCCAGCAGTTTATTTGGACAGTTTTTTAATTCACCCCTCCACTTT
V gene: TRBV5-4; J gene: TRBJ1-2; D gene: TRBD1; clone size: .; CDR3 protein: CASSLGGTGAFYGYTF; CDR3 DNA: TGTGCCAGCAGCTTGGGGGGGACAGGGGCCTTCTATGGCTACACCTTC
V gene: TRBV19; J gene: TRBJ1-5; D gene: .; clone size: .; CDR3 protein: CASSPDRLNQPQHF; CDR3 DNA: TGTGCCAGTAGCCCCGACAGGCTCAATCAGCCCCAGCATTTT
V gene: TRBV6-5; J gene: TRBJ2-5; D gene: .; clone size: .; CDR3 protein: CASSYTVKETQYF; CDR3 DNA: TGTGCCAGCAGTTACACGGTAAAAGAGACCCAGTACTTC
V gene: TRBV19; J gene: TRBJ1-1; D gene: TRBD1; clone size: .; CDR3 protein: CASSIDRDTEAFF; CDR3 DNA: TGTGCCAGTAGTATCGACAGGGACACTGAAGCTTTCTTT
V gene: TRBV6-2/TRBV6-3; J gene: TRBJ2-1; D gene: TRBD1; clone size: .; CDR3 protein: CASNPDRVVNEQFF; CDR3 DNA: TGTGCCAGCAACCCCGACAGGGTGGTTAATGAGCAGTTCTTC
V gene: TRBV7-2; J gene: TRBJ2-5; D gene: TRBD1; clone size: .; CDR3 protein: CASSLATGAETQYF; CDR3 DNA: TGTGCCAGCAGCTTAGCGACAGGGGCCGAGACCCAGTACTTC
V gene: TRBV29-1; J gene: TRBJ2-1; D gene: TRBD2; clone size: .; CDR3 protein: CSVASGANAYNEQFF; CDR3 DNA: TGCAGCGTCGCTAGCGGGGCTAATGCCTACAATGAGCAGTTCTTC
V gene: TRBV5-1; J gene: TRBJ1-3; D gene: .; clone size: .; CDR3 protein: CASSLQPPETGNTIYF; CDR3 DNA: TGCGCCAGCAGCTTGCAACCGCCTGAGACTGGAAACACCATATATTTT
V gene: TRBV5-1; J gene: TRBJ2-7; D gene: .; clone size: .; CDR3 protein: CASSLVAGSSYEQYF; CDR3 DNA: TGCGCCAGCAGCTTGGTCGCGGGGAGCTCCTACGAGCAGTACTTC
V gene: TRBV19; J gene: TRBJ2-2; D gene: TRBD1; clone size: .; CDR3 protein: CASRRTGDTGELFF; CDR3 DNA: TGTGCCAGTAGACGAACAGGGGACACCGGGGAGCTGTTTTTT
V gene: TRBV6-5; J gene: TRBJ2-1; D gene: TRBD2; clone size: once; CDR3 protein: CASSYLWVAGYEQFF; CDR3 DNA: TGTGCCAGCAGTTATCTCTGGGTAGCGGGATATGAGCAGTTCTTC
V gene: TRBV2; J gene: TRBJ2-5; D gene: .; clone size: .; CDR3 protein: CASSFNFRQQETQYF; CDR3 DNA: TGTGCCAGCAGTTTTAATTTTCGACAGCAAGAGACCCAGTACTTC
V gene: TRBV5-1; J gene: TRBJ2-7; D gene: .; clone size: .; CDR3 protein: CASSSQGTNSYEQYF; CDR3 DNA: TGCGCCAGCAGCTCCCAGGGTACGAACTCCTACGAGCAGTACTTC
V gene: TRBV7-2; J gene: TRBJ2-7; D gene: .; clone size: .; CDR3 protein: CASSSIRGPYEQYF; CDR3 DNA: TGTGCCAGCAGCTCCATCAGGGGCCCCTACGAGCAGTACTTC
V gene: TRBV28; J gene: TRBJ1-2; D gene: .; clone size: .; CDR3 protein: CASNPGVYSGYTF; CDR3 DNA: TGTGCCAGCAATCCAGGGGTGTACTCTGGCTACACCTTC
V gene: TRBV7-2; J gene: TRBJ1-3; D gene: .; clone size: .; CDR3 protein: CASSLGGLLGNTIYF; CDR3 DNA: TGTGCCAGCAGCTTAGGAGGTCTACTCGGAAACACCATATATTTT
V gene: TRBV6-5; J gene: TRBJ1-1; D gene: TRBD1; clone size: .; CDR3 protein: CASSWDRMNTEAFF; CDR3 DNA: TGTGCCAGCAGCTGGGACAGGATGAACACTGAAGCTTTCTTT
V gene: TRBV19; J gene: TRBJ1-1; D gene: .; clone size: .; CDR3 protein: CASSMTGNTEAFF; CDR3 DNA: TGTGCCAGTAGTATGACAGGGAACACTGAAGCTTTCTTT
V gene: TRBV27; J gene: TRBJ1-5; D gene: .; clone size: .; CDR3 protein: CASSLSLARRQEDNQPQHF; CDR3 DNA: TGTGCCAGCAGTTTATCGCTAGCCCGAAGACAGGAGGACAATCAGCCCCAGCATTTT
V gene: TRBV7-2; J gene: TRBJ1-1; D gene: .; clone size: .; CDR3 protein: CASSLMVGSLTPGAFF; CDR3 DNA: TGTGCCAGCAGCCTCATGGTGGGCAGCCTCACCCCTGGGGCTTTCTTT
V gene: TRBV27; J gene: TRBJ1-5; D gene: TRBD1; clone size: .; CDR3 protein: CASSDGTGGFQPQHF; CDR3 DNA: TGTGCCAGCAGTGACGGGACAGGGGGCTTTCAGCCCCAGCATTTT
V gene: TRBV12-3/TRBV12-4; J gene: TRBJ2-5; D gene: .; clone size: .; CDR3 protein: CASSLSGLETQYF; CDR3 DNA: TGTGCCAGCAGTTTATCAGGTTTAGAGACCCAGTACTTC
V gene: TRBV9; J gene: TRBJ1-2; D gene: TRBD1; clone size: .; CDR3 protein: CASSPSTGGLGGYTF; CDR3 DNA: TGTGCCAGCAGCCCCTCGACAGGGGGATTGGGAGGCTACACCTTC
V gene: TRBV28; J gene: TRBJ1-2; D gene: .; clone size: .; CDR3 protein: CASSSVNPTYGYTF; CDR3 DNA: TGTGCCAGCAGTTCCGTAAACCCTACCTATGGCTACACCTTC
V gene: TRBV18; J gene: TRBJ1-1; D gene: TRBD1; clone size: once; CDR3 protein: CASSPGQYTSEAFF; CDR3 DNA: TGTGCCAGCTCCCCGGGACAGTATACTTCTGAAGCTTTCTTT
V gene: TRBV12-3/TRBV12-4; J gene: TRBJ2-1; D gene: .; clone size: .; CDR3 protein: CASMVSGEQFF; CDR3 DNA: TGTGCCAGCATGGTGAGCGGTGAGCAGTTCTTC
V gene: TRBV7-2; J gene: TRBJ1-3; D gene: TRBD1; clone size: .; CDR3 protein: CASSPTGGTGNTIYF; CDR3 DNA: TGTGCCAGCAGCCCGACAGGGGGGACTGGAAACACCATATATTTT
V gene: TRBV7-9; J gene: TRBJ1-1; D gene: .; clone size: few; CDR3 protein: CASSFLEGTEAFF; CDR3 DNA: TGTGCCAGCAGCTTTCTCGAGGGTACTGAAGCTTTCTTT
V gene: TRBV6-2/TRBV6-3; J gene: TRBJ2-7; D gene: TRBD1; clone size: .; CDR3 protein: CASSWQGAYEQYF; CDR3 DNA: TGTGCCAGCAGTTGGCAGGGGGCGTACGAGCAGTACTTC
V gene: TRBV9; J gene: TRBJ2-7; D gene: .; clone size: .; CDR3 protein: CASSASGDHPNYEQYF; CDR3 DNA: TGTGCCAGCAGCGCCTCAGGGGACCATCCTAACTACGAGCAGTACTTC
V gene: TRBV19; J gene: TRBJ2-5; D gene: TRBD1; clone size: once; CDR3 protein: CASSIGPQGAGETQYF; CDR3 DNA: TGTGCCAGTAGTATCGGACCACAGGGGGCAGGGGAGACCCAGTACTTC
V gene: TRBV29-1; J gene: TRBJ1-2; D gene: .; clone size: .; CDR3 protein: CSVEPSGNYGYTF; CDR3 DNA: TGCAGCGTTGAACCTAGCGGGAACTATGGCTACACCTTC
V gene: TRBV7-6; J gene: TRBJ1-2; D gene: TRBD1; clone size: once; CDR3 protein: CASSPGQGPYGYTF; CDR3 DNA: TGTGCCAGCAGCCCGGGACAGGGCCCATATGGCTACACCTTC
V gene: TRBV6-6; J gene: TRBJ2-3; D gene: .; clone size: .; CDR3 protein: CASSPVDTQYF; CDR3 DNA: TGTGCCAGCAGTCCCGTAGATACGCAGTATTTT
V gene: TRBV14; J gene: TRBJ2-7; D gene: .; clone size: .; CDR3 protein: CASSQDPGRGQYF; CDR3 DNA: TGTGCCAGCAGCCAAGATCCGGGTAGGGGGCAGTACTTC
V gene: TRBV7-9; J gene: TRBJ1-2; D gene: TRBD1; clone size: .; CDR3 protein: CASSPPLLQGQFGYTF; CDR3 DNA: TGTGCCAGCAGTCCGCCCCTGTTACAGGGGCAGTTTGGCTACACCTTC
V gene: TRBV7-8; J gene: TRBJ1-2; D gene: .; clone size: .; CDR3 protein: CASSLFRARAVSGYTF; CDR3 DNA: TGTGCCAGCAGCTTATTTAGGGCCAGGGCGGTCAGTGGCTACACCTTC